One sample yielded the 3 T cell receptor beta chains listed below, sequenced in a study of molecular identifiers for immune sequencing clone quantification. TCRdb reprocessed the PCR reads via MiXCR and lists one record per CDR3 protein. The sample carries 400,000 to 600,000 distinct CDR3 sequences, 20% to 25% recorded once. The sample comprised naive CD8+ T cells from blood, with Jurkat cell RNA spiked in. Subset in this sample: FACS-sorted CD8+CD4-CCR7+CD45RA+ naive T cells. These receptors were collected from a human donor in good health. Some libraries in this study had Jurkat cell RNA spiked in.

At least ten counts were recorded for this clonotype. CDR3 sequence: CASSLAGQGDEQYF. CDR3 bases: TGCGCCAGCAGCTTGGCGGGACAGGGGGACGAGCAGTACTTC. The V and J genes are TRBV5-1 and TRBJ2-7, with 11 bases matching TRBD1. The germline gives CDR1 SGHRS, CDR2 YFSETQ. CDR3 size: 14 residues. V shed 0 bases, J shed 5 bases, and the junction held 1 base outside the gene matches.

This clonotype was recorded many times. The chain uses TRBV6-2 or TRBV6-3 and TRBJ2-7; TRBD1 is a possible D gene (5 bases). CDR1 MNHEY and CDR2 SVGEGT come from the germline V gene. The CDR3 length is 13 residues. Trimming stripped 9 bases from V and 3 bases from J, with 15 bases between. The CDR3 spells CASNPTEYYEQYF. The CDR3 DNA sequence: TGTGCCAGTAACCCGACAGAATACTACGAGCAGTACTTC.

On this clonotype itself: A much larger clonotype is one base distant, so this may be a read error. The gene calls are TRBV20-1 and TRBJ2-3; 13 positions agree with TRBD2. The junction had 10 bases not matched to a gene; V was cut back by 5 bases and J by 2 bases. This CDR3 has 17 amino acids. Per germline, CDR1 DFQATT and CDR2 SNEGSKA (reference sequence). The CDR3 sequence: CSASDPTSGGFTDTQYF. In DNA form, the CDR3 reads TGCAGTGCTTCAGACCCGACTAGCGGGGGGTTCACAGATACGCAGTATTTT.